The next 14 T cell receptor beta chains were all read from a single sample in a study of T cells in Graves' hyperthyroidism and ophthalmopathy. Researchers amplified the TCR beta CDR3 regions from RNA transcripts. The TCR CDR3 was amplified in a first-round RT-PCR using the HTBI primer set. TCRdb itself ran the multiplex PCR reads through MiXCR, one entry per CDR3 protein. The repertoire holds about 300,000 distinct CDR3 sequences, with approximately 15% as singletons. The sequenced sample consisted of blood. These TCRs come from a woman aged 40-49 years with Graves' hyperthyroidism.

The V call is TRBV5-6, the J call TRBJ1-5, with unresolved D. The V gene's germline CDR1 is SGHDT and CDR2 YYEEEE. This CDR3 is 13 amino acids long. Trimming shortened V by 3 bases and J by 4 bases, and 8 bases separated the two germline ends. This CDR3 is CASSSLGNQPQHF. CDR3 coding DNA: TGTGCCAGCAGCTCCTTGGGTAATCAGCCCCAGCATTTT.

CDR3 region: CASQPGQRTAKYEQYF. The CDR3 DNA follows: TGTGCCAGCCAACCGGGACAGCGCACCGCAAAATACGAGCAGTACTTC. The rearrangement uses TRBV27 and TRBJ2-7, with 7 bases matching TRBD1. With V trimmed by 8 bases and J by 4 bases, 17 bases remained unmatched. This CDR3 is 16 amino acids long. Germline CDR1 and CDR2: MNHEY and SMNVEV (reference sequence).

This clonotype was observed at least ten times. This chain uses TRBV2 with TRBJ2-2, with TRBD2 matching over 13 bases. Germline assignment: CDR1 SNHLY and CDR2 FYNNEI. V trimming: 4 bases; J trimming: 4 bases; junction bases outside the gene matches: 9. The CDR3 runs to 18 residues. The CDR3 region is CASSVQRTSGRVTGELFF. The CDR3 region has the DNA TGTGCCAGCAGTGTTCAAAGGACTAGCGGGAGAGTCACCGGGGAGCTGTTTTTT.

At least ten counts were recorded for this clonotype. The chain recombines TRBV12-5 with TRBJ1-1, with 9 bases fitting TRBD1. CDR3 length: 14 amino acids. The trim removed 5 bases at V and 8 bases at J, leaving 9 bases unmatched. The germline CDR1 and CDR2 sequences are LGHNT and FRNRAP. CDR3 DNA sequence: TGTGCTAGTGGTCCAGACAGGGGGGATTTAGAAGCTTTCTTT. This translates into CASGPDRGDLEAFF.

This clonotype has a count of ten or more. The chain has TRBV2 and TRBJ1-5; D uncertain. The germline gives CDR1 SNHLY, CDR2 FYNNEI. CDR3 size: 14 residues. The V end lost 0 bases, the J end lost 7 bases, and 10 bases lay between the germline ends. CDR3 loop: CASSEARGSQPQHF. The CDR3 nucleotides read TGTGCCAGCAGTGAAGCACGGGGAAGCCAGCCCCAGCATTTT.

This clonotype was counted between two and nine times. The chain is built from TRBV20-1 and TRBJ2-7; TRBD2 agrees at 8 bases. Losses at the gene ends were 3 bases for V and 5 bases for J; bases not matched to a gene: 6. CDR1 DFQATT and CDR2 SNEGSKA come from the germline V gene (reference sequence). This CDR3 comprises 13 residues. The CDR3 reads CSASRLASNEQYF. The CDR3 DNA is TGCAGTGCTAGCAGACTAGCGAGCAACGAGCAGTACTTC.

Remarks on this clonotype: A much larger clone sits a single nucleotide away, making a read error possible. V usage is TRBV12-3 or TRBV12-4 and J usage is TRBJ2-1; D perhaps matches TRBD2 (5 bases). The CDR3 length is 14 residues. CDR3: CASSLSNPGNDQFF. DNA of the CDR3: TGTGCCAGCAGTTTATCCAACCCGGGAAATGATCAGTTCTTC.

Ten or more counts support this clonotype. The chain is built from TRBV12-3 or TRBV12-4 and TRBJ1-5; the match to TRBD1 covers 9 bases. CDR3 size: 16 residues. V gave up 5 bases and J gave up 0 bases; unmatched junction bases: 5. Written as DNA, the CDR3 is TGTGCCAGCAGTCCCCGGACAGGGGATAGCAATCAGCCCCAGCATTTT. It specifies CASSPRTGDSNQPQHF.

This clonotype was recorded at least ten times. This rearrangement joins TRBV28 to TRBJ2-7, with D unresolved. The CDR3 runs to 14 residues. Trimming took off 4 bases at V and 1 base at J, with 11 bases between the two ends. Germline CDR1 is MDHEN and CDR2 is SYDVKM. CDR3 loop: CASSSTPRSYEQYF. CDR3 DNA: TGTGCCAGCAGTTCCACTCCCAGGTCCTACGAGCAGTACTTC.

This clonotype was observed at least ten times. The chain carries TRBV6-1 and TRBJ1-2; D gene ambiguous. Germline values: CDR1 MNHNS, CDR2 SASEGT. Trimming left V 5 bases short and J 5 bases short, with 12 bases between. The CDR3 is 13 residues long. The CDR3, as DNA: TGTGCCAGCAGTCCGACGGGAGAGTATGGCTACACCTTC. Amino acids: CASSPTGEYGYTF.

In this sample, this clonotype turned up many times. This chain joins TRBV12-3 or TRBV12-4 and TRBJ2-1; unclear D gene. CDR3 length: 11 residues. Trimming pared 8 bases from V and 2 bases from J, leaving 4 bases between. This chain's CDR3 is CASVAYNEQFF. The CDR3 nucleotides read TGTGCCAGCGTCGCCTACAATGAGCAGTTCTTC.

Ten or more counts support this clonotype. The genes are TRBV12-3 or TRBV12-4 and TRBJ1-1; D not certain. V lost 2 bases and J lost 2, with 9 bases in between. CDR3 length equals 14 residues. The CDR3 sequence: CASSLNGHNTEAFF. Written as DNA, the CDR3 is TGTGCCAGCAGTTTAAACGGCCACAACACTGAAGCTTTCTTT.

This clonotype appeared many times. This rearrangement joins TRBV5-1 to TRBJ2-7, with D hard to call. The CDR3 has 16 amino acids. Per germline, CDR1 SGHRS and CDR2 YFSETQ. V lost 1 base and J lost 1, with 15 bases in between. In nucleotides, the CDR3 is TGCGCCAGCAGCTTGAATGGGGTCCAAGGATCCTACGAGCAGTACTTC. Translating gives CASSLNGVQGSYEQYF.

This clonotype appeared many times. The CDR3 here is CASSYMGQVPTEAFF. For the CDR3, the DNA is TGTGCCAGCAGTTACATGGGACAGGTTCCCACTGAAGCTTTCTTT. The chain couples TRBV6-2 or TRBV6-3 to TRBJ1-1; 8 nucleotides line up with TRBD1. Trimming at V came to 2 bases and at J to 4 bases, leaving 6 bases not matched to a gene. CDR3 size: 15 residues. Germline values: CDR1 MNHEY, CDR2 SVGEGT.